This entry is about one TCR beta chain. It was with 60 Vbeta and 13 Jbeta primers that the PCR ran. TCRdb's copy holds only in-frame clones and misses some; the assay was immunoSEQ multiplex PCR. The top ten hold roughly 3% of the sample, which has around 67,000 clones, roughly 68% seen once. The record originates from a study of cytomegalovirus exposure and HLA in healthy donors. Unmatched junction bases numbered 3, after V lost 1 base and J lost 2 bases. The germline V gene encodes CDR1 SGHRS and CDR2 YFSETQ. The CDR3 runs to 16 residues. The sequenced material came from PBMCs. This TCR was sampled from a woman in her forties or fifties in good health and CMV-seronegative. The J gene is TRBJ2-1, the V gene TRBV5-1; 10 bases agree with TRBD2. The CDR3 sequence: CASSLPAGGPYNEQFF. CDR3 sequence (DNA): TGCGCCAGCAGCTTGCCAGCGGGAGGGCCCTACAATGAGCAGTTCTTC.